These T cell receptor beta chains were read from a single sample in a study of cytotoxic CD8 clonotypes in ibrutinib-treated CLL. TCRdb keeps only in-frame clones here, not all; method: immunoSEQ multiplex PCR. Here the sample spans around 30,000 clones, 62% being singletons. The sample consisted of PBMCs, taken before ibrutinib treatment. These receptors were taken from a human donor with chronic lymphocytic leukemia. Each CDR3 is given with its conserved first and last residue. The D gene is left open where the match is weak. Not every row has a clone size; where given, it reads once, few, many or a size class.

V gene	J gene	D gene	clone size	CDR3 DNA	CDR3 protein
TRBV28	TRBJ2-7	.	.	TGTGCCAGCAGTCAGGAGGGCTACGAGCAGTACTTC	CASSQEGYEQYF
TRBV11-2	TRBJ2-7	.	.	TGTGCCAGCAGCCCCTATGACTCCTACGAGCAGTACTTC	CASSPYDSYEQYF
TRBV4-2	TRBJ1-4	TRBD1	.	TGTGCCAGCAGCCGGTTAATCGGACAGGGAACTAATGAAAAACTGTTTTTT	CASSRLIGQGTNEKLFF
TRBV19	TRBJ2-3	.	.	TGTGCCAGTAGTATAGATCGGGCATATAGCACAGATACGCAGTATTTT	CASSIDRAYSTDTQYF
TRBV5-1	TRBJ2-5	TRBD2	.	TGCGCCAGCAGCCAAAGGGAGGGACGGTCCGGGACCCAGTACTTC	CASSQREGRSGTQYF
TRBV6-5	TRBJ2-4	TRBD2	.	TGTGCCAGCAGCCAAGCGGGAATGGGTTTAAACATTCAGTACTTC	CASSQAGMGLNIQYF
TRBV29-1	TRBJ2-3	TRBD2	.	TGCAGCTCACCGGGACTAGCGTCGAATACGCAGTATTTT	CSSPGLASNTQYF
TRBV6-6	TRBJ2-3	.	.	TGTGCCAGCAGTTACTCGCGCGGGGGCATCACAGATACGCAGTATTTT	CASSYSRGGITDTQYF
TRBV7-9	TRBJ1-1	TRBD1	.	TGTGCCAGCAGCTTGAAGGGGACAGCGAACACTGAAGCTTTCTTT	CASSLKGTANTEAFF
TRBV6-4	TRBJ2-7	.	.	TGTGCCAGCAGTGACTCTGGGTTCGAGCAGTACTTC	CASSDSGFEQYF
TRBV5-1	TRBJ2-7	TRBD2	.	TGCGCCAGCAGCTTGGCGGGAGGGGAACCCTACGAGCAGTACTTC	CASSLAGGEPYEQYF
TRBV6-5	TRBJ2-5	TRBD2	few	TGTGCCAGCAGTTTGGGACTAGCGGGAGGTGGGGAGACCCAGTACTTC	CASSLGLAGGGETQYF
TRBV2	TRBJ2-1	TRBD2	few	TGTGCCTGGCCCCCAACGGGAGGGCTTGGAGAGCAGTTCTTC	CAWPPTGGLGEQFF
TRBV6-1	TRBJ2-7	.	.	TGTGCCATCAGGGTCGCAGGGCGCTACTACGAGCAGTACTTC	CAIRVAGRYYEQYF
TRBV5-1	TRBJ2-3	TRBD2	.	TGCGCCAGCTTGGGGGGGAGCACAGATACGCAGTATTTT	CASLGGSTDTQYF
TRBV6-1	TRBJ2-7	TRBD1	.	TGTGCCAGCTGGGACAGCTTAGACTACGAGCAGTACTTC	CASWDSLDYEQYF
TRBV5-8	TRBJ1-1	.	.	TGTGCCAGCAGCTTGGGGGGGCTGGGGACTGAAGCTTTCTTT	CASSLGGLGTEAFF
TRBV5-1	TRBJ2-5	.	.	TGCGCCAGCAGCGAAACGTTAGGGACGCCAGGGACCCAGTACTTC	CASSETLGTPGTQYF
TRBV19	TRBJ1-2	.	.	TGTGCCAGTAGTCCCGGGGACAACTTCTATGGCTACACCTTC	CASSPGDNFYGYTF
TRBV28	TRBJ2-1	TRBD2	.	TGTGCCAGCAGCCAGACTAGCGGTTACAATGAGCAGTTCTTC	CASSQTSGYNEQFF
TRBV14	TRBJ2-7	.	once	TGTGCCAGCAGCCAAGGGGGTCGTCTAGTTGAGGTCTACGAGCAGTACTTC	CASSQGGRLVEVYEQYF
TRBV27	TRBJ2-5	TRBD1	.	TGTGCCAGCAGTTTATCGATGTGGACAGGGAGGCAGACCCAGTACTTC	CASSLSMWTGRQTQYF
TRBV9	TRBJ2-7	.	few	TGTGCCAGCAGCGTAGAGGGGGGACACTACGAGCAGTACTTC	CASSVEGGHYEQYF
TRBV11-2	TRBJ2-5	.	.	TGTGCCAGCAGCTTGAGGGAGACAGGATACCAAGAGACCCAGTACTTC	CASSLRETGYQETQYF
TRBV28	TRBJ1-4	TRBD1	.	TGTGCCAGCAGCCTCCCCACAGGGGCCCTAAATGAAAAACTGTTTTTT	CASSLPTGALNEKLFF
TRBV2	TRBJ2-4	.	few	TGTGCCAGCAGGGGAAACATTCAGTACTTC	CASRGNIQYF
TRBV4-1	TRBJ2-1	.	.	TGCGCCAGCAGCCGTCTGAGGGGCTGGCAGTTCTTC	CASSRLRGWQFF
TRBV15	TRBJ1-1	TRBD1	.	TGTGCCACCAGCAGAGAGGTACTCAGGGGGACGGGGAACACTGAAGCTTTCTTT	CATSREVLRGTGNTEAFF
TRBV2	TRBJ1-1	TRBD1	medium-sized	TGTGCCAGCAGCGGACAGGGAAACACTGAAGCTTTCTTT	CASSGQGNTEAFF
TRBV27	TRBJ2-7	.	.	TGTGCCAGCAGTTTGGCAGGGCCGGACGAGCAGTACTTC	CASSLAGPDEQYF
TRBV19	TRBJ2-7	.	.	TGTGCCAGTAGTATAGGCAACGAGCAGTACTTC	CASSIGNEQYF
TRBV5-1	TRBJ2-3	.	.	TGCGCCAGCAGCCCGGGGGCAGGGCCAGATACGCAGTATTTT	CASSPGAGPDTQYF
TRBV27	TRBJ2-6	.	.	TGTGCCAGCAGTTCGGACGGCTCTGGGGCCAACGTCCTGACTTTC	CASSSDGSGANVLTF
TRBV19	TRBJ1-5	TRBD1	.	TGTGCCAGTAACCCTGACAGGGTAAGCAATCAGCCCCAGCATTTT	CASNPDRVSNQPQHF
TRBV4-2	TRBJ1-2	TRBD1	.	TGTGCCAGCAGCCAAGGAAATACAGGGGTAGGTGGCTACACCTTC	CASSQGNTGVGGYTF
TRBV30	TRBJ2-1	.	.	TGTGCCTGGAGTTCAACAGGGTCTCGGTTCTTC	CAWSSTGSRFF
TRBV11-3	TRBJ2-1	TRBD2	.	TGTGCCAGCAGCTTAGATCAAGGGGGTAGCGGGAACTACAATGAGCAGTTCTTC	CASSLDQGGSGNYNEQFF
TRBV11-3	TRBJ2-1	TRBD2	.	TGTGCCAGCAGCTCGGGTAGCGGGGGGATACGTGAGCAGTTCTTC	CASSSGSGGIREQFF
TRBV5-1	TRBJ2-3	TRBD1	.	TGCGCCAGCAGCTTGGGGGACAGGGGAAGCACAGATACGCAGTATTTT	CASSLGDRGSTDTQYF
TRBV6-1	TRBJ2-7	.	few	TGTGCCAGCAGTGTTGGCAGGGAAAATACGTACTTC	CASSVGRENTYF
TRBV18	TRBJ1-2	.	.	TGTGCCAGCTCACCCTCTGAGGGGACGAACTATGGCTACACCTTC	CASSPSEGTNYGYTF
TRBV28	TRBJ2-3	.	.	TGTGCCAGCAGCCCCCCCGGGGGTAGCACAGATACGCAGTATTTT	CASSPPGGSTDTQYF
TRBV19	TRBJ2-3	TRBD2	once	TGTGCCAGTAGCAGATCCCGGACTAGCGGAGTGGGGGATACGCAGTATTTT	CASSRSRTSGVGDTQYF
TRBV7-8	TRBJ2-7	.	.	TGTGCCAGCAGCTTAGAAGGTGGCAGGGTGGACTACGAGCAGTACTTC	CASSLEGGRVDYEQYF
TRBV5-1	TRBJ2-1	.	few	TGCGCCAGCAGCTTGAGCCCGGACTCCTACAATGAGCAGTTCTTC	CASSLSPDSYNEQFF
TRBV7-6	TRBJ2-5	TRBD1	.	TGTGCCAGCAGCTGGGACAGGGGCAATGAGACCCAGTACTTC	CASSWDRGNETQYF
TRBV2	TRBJ2-3	.	.	TGTGCCAGCAGTGAGGGGATGGGGTTGAAGTATTTT	CASSEGMGLKYF
TRBV4-1	TRBJ2-7	.	few	TGCGCCAGCAGCCAAGAAACCGGGCCCTACGAGCAGTACTTC	CASSQETGPYEQYF
TRBV5-6	TRBJ2-1	.	.	TGTGCCAGCAGTGGGACTGCCTTTTTCGGGCAGTTCTTC	CASSGTAFFGQFF
TRBV19	TRBJ1-2	.	.	TGTGCCAGTCAGATCCCAGGTTTCGATGGCTACACCTTC	CASQIPGFDGYTF
TRBV2	TRBJ1-1	TRBD1	.	TGTGCCAGCAGCGCTGGACAGGGGGCCGATGCTTTCTTT	CASSAGQGADAFF